This T cell receptor (beta chain) was sequenced in a study of blood T cell repertoires in COVID-19. Study-level background: The United States, Italy and Spain supplied acute and convalescent COVID-19 samples. Sources were T cells, B-cell-depleted T cells, or PBMCs; the material itself was cDNA or gDNA.

Original analysis: Amplification of reference gene primers provided the estimated nucleated cell counts. Here immunoSEQ multiplex PCR was the method, and the copy in TCRdb shows in-frame clones only, minus some. V, J and clone size were drawn from that table, and D and trimming were deduced from the DNA. The sample holds 50,000 to 60,000 clones, around 81% seen once. Sequenced material: peripheral blood. The TCR sequence derives from an older man with active COVID-19.

CDR3 in DNA: TGCGCCAGCAGCCCGGACACCTCTGGAAACACCATATATTTT. Amino acid sequence: CASSPDTSGNTIYF. V and J are TRBV5-1 and TRBJ1-3; D might be TRBD1 (5 bases). Trimming took off 4 bases at V and 0 bases at J, with 8 bases between the two ends. This CDR3 is 14 amino acids long. The germline gives CDR1 SGHRS, CDR2 YFSETQ.